The text below deals with one TCR beta chain. The antigen is undetermined. MiXCR, run by TCRdb on the reads, gives a single entry per CDR3 protein. The sample consists of a few hundred thousand distinct CDR3 sequences, around a third of them appearing once. The V gene lost 2 bases and the J gene lost 5 bases, with 15 bases spanning the gap. Germline CDR1 SGHTA, CDR2 FQGNSA. CDR3 length: 16 amino acids. The data derive from a study of T cell repertoires in cytomegalovirus infection. The chain is built from TRBV7-2 and TRBJ1-4; D remains unclear. Sequencing used cultured PBMCs, obtained from culture after CMV antigen stimulation. The TCR comes from a human donor in good health (CMV status not recorded). Some clones in this sample may be carry-over from other donors' samples. The CDR3 DNA follows: TGTGCCAGCAGCTTATATAGTGGGAGTATCAATGAAAAACTGTTTTTT. This codes for CASSLYSGSINEKLFF.